A selection of T cell receptor beta chains follows, all from one sample in a study of blood T cell repertoires in COVID-19. The assay was immunoSEQ multiplex PCR, and TCRdb's table has in-frame clones only and misses some. Among about 260,000 clones, 88% were seen once, and the ten largest hold 0.7%. The sequencing input was peripheral blood. Receptor source: a human donor in a cohort sampled during active COVID-19. The CDR3 runs from the conserved cysteine through the conserved F or W. A D gene is named only where the DNA matches it firmly. Clone sizes are given selectively: once, few, many, or a class where the clone is expanded.

v_call	clone_size	d_call	j_call	cdr3_aa	cdr3_nt
TRBV30	NA	TRBD1	TRBJ1-4	CAWRDRGSNGKLFF	TGTGCCTGGAGGGACAGGGGGAGCAATGGAAAACTGTTTTTT
TRBV6-5	NA	NA	TRBJ2-7	CASQAYEQYF	TGTGCCAGCCAGGCCTACGAGCAGTACTTC
TRBV5-1	NA	NA	TRBJ2-6	CASFNRPLPSGANVLTF	TGCGCCAGCTTTAACAGGCCCCTTCCATCTGGGGCCAACGTCCTGACTTTC
TRBV21-1	NA	NA	TRBJ1-6	CLRATNSPLHF	TGCCTGAGGGCCACTAATTCACCCCTCCACTTT
TRBV27	NA	TRBD1	TRBJ2-1	CASSVQGESYNEQFF	TGTGCCAGCAGTGTCCAGGGGGAGAGTTACAATGAGCAGTTCTTC
TRBV7-2	NA	NA	TRBJ2-5	CASSRSGKETQYF	TGTGCCAGCAGCCGGAGCGGCAAAGAGACCCAGTACTTC
TRBV7-9	once	NA	TRBJ2-3	CASSFTTVEDTQYF	TGTGCCAGCAGCTTTACGACTGTCGAAGATACGCAGTATTTT
TRBV9	once	TRBD1	TRBJ2-7	CASSVMSGGNEQYF	TGTGCCAGCAGCGTAATGTCAGGGGGTAACGAGCAGTACTTC
TRBV28	NA	TRBD2	TRBJ2-7	CASSSPPGGRYEQYF	TGTGCCAGCAGTTCTCCCCCGGGAGGGCGCTACGAGCAGTACTTC
TRBV5-1	NA	TRBD2	TRBJ2-1	CASSRTSGGSDEQFF	TGCGCCAGCAGCCGCACTAGCGGGGGGTCGGATGAGCAGTTCTTC
TRBV5-1	once	TRBD1	TRBJ2-2	CASSSGQSNTGELFF	TGCGCCAGCAGCTCGGGACAGTCGAACACCGGGGAGCTGTTTTTT
TRBV7-9	once	TRBD2	TRBJ2-7	CASSSGLARYEQYF	TGTGCCAGCAGCTCGGGACTAGCGCGTTACGAGCAGTACTTC
TRBV3-1/TRBV3-2	NA	NA	TRBJ2-7	CASSLRGPYEQYF	TGTGCCAGCAGCCTTCGCGGTCCCTACGAGCAGTACTTC
TRBV3-1/TRBV3-2	few	TRBD2	TRBJ2-7	CASSQVRGSPYEQYF	TGTGCCAGCAGCCAAGTGCGGGGGTCCCCCTACGAGCAGTACTTC
TRBV3-1/TRBV3-2	once	NA	TRBJ2-5	CASSQDWTQETQYF	TGTGCCAGCAGCCAAGATTGGACTCAAGAGACCCAGTACTTC
TRBV19	NA	TRBD1	TRBJ1-3	CASSRPRTGGNTIYF	TGTGCCAGTAGTCGCCCCAGGACAGGGGGAAACACCATATATTTT
TRBV27	NA	NA	TRBJ1-1	CASSPRTDYTEAFF	TGTGCCAGCAGTCCTCGGACAGACTACACTGAAGCTTTCTTT
TRBV7-3	NA	TRBD1	TRBJ1-6	CASSGTGGSPLHF	TGTGCCAGCAGCGGGACAGGGGGTTCACCCCTCCACTTT
TRBV9	few	TRBD1	TRBJ1-2	CASSQGVSGYTF	TGTGCCAGCAGTCAGGGGGTAAGCGGCTACACCTTC
TRBV28	NA	TRBD2	TRBJ2-7	CASTSGLAGFDEQYF	TGTGCCAGCACCTCTGGACTAGCGGGATTCGACGAGCAGTACTTC
TRBV5-6	NA	TRBD1	TRBJ2-1	CASSIGGDSYNEQFF	TGTGCCAGCAGCATAGGGGGCGATTCCTACAATGAGCAGTTCTTC
TRBV30	once	TRBD1	TRBJ1-2	CAWSVQGARGYTF	TGTGCCTGGAGTGTACAGGGGGCGAGAGGCTACACCTTC
TRBV15	NA	NA	TRBJ1-4	CATSRTGNEKLFF	TGTGCCACCAGCAGGACGGGTAATGAAAAACTGTTTTTT
TRBV5-1	NA	TRBD1	TRBJ1-2	CASSSATGANSNYGYTF	TGCGCCAGCAGCTCAGCTACAGGGGCCAACTCTAACTATGGCTACACCTTC
TRBV18	few	NA	TRBJ1-2	CASSPRATGNGYTF	TGTGCCAGCTCACCAAGGGCTACAGGGAATGGCTACACCTTC